The 30 T cell receptor beta chains presented below share a single source sample, sequenced in a study of beta chain features in type 1 diabetes. As every portion of the isolated RNA was reverse transcribed, the sequencing read expressed TCRB transcripts. The data were produced by immunoSEQ multiplex PCR, yet TCRdb's version contains in-frame clones alone and is incomplete. The table lists 500,000 to 700,000 clones, less than 20% of them singletons, with about 0.093% in the top ten. The sequencing sample was made of naive CD4+ T cells from blood. The receptor set was obtained from a man aged 18-30 years in good health.

A few counts support this clone. The gene calls are TRBV12-5 and TRBJ2-7, with 8 bases that match TRBD1. This CDR3 comprises 17 residues. Germline V gives CDR1 LGHNT, CDR2 FRNRAP. V was pared by 2 bases and J by 3 bases, with 12 bases of the junction left unmatched. CDR3: CASGLILPGQEDYEQYF. CDR3 sequence (DNA): TGTGCTAGTGGTTTGATTCTTCCGGGACAGGAGGACTACGAGCAGTACTTC.

In its sample, this clone was seen a few times. The same CDR3 arises from other DNA sequences in this sample as well. J is TRBJ1-1 and V is TRBV28; D remains unclear. Germline V gene data show CDR1 as MDHEN and CDR2 as SYDVKM. This CDR3 spans 11 amino acids. The V gene lost 9 bases and the J gene lost 1 base, with 6 bases spanning the gap. CDR3 nucleotides: TGTGCCAGTAGGCCGAACACTGAAGCTTTCTTT. Encoded protein: CASRPNTEAFF.

This clone was picked up a small number of times. This sequence joins TRBV7-9 and TRBJ1-1; no definite D call. The CDR3 has 15 amino acids. V lost 4 bases to trimming and J lost 0 bases, with 12 bases between them. Germline values: CDR1 SEHNR, CDR2 FQNEAQ (reference sequence). In DNA form, the CDR3 reads TGTGCCAGCAGCTCAGTAGGCTTCATGAACACTGAAGCTTTCTTT. Protein product: CASSSVGFMNTEAFF.

This clone was seen a few times. The rearrangement joins TRBV2 to TRBJ1-1, with a weak D call TRBD1 (5 bases). The ends were cut back, 6 bases at V and 9 bases at J, with 20 bases in the middle. Germline CDR1 and CDR2: SNHLY and FYNNEI. The CDR3 contains 14 residues. The CDR3 protein is CASRGDGLNSKAFF. For the CDR3, the DNA is TGTGCCAGCAGGGGGGACGGTCTGAATAGTAAAGCTTTCTTT.

The table lists this clone with a few counts. This chain uses TRBV5-1 with TRBJ2-7; possible D gene TRBD1, 5 bases. The CDR3 length is 14 residues. Germline V gene lookup returns CDR1 SGHRS and CDR2 YFSETQ. Deletions cut 3 bases from V and 5 bases from J, with 15 bases between. CDR3 bases: TGCGCCAGCAGCTCCACCAGGGTAGATAACGAGCAGTACTTC. Its protein is CASSSTRVDNEQYF.

The rearrangement uses TRBV7-3 and TRBJ1-2, with a tentative D call TRBD1 (5 bases). This CDR3 region has 14 residues. CDR1 is SGHTA, CDR2 FQGTGA, per germline. Between the trimmed V and J ends, which lost 5 bases and 7 bases, there was a span of 17 bases. The CDR3 here is CASSERGPDGGYTF. The CDR3 DNA follows: TGTGCCAGCAGCGAGCGGGGCCCGGACGGTGGCTACACCTTC. The full variable domain, its missing parts supplied by reference TRBV7-3 and TRBJ1-2, is GAGVSQTPSNKVTEKGKYVELRCDPISGHTALYWYRQSLGQGPEFLIYFQGTGAADDSGLPNDRFFAVRPEGSVSTLKIQRTERGDSAVYLCASSERGPDGGYTFGSGTRLTVV.

In its sample, this clone was seen a few times. The chain has TRBV7-2 and TRBJ1-2, with TRBD1 matching 8 bases. V lost 3 bases to trimming and J lost 7 bases; unmatched junction nucleotides: 13. From germline, CDR1 is SGHTA and CDR2 FQGNSA. The CDR3 covers 16 residues. The CDR3 DNA sequence: TGTGCCAGCAGCTTGCCAAGCCTCAGGGGGCTAGGTGGCTACACCTTC. It yields the protein CASSLPSLRGLGGYTF.

This chain joins TRBV7-2 and TRBJ2-7; 7 nucleotides match TRBD2. CDR3 size: 14 residues. Germline V gives CDR1 SGHTA, CDR2 FQGNSA. V dropped 5 bases and J dropped 0; count of bases not matched to a gene: 4. CDR3 sequence (DNA): TGTGCCAGCAGCCCTAGCGGTGACTCCTACGAGCAGTACTTC. Protein sequence: CASSPSGDSYEQYF.

This chain connects TRBV6-5 to TRBJ2-7; TRBD1 matches 9 bases. The V and J ends lost 7 bases and 0 bases, in that order; junction bases with no gene match: 4. The CDR3 sequence is 14 residues long. Germline CDR1 reads MNHEY; CDR2 reads SVGAGI. CDR3 loop: CASTPQGASYEQYF. The DNA of the CDR3 is TGTGCCAGCACCCCACAGGGGGCCTCCTACGAGCAGTACTTC.

In this sample, this clone turned up a few times. The chain joins TRBV7-3 to TRBJ2-1; tentative D call: TRBD2 (5 bases). V was shortened by 6 bases and J by 0 bases, with 18 bases between the two germline ends. Germline-derived CDR1 and CDR2 are SGHTA and FQGTGA. CDR3 length equals 17 residues. The CDR3 coding sequence is TGTGCCAGCAGTTTGCGCGGCGGAGGAAGCTCCTACAATGAGCAGTTCTTC. It is translated as CASSLRGGGSSYNEQFF.

This rearrangement joins TRBV4-3 to TRBJ2-7; D remains unclear. Germline V gene lookup returns CDR1 LGHNA and CDR2 YSLEER. Between the trimmed V and J ends, which lost 0 bases and 6 bases, there was a span of 12 bases. This CDR3 region has 14 residues. Written as DNA, the CDR3 is TGCGCCAGCAGCCAAGAGTTGAGTCCGGGCGAGCAGTACTTC. Amino acids: CASSQELSPGEQYF.

This clone was detected only a few times. The chain links TRBV28 to TRBJ2-1, with 10 positions matching TRBD2. With 6 bases clipped from V and 2 bases from J, the junction kept 7 bases outside the gene matches. Germline V lookup: CDR1 MDHEN, CDR2 SYDVKM. The CDR3 consists of 16 residues. The CDR3 reads CASRPGLAVTYNEQFF. The CDR3 region has the DNA TGTGCCAGCAGACCCGGACTAGCGGTTACCTACAATGAGCAGTTCTTC. The full variable domain, rest sourced from reference TRBV28 and TRBJ2-1, is DVKVTQSSRYLVKRTGEKVFLECVQDMDHENMFWYRQDPGLGLRLIYFSYDVKMKEKGDIPEGYSVSREKKERFSLILESASTNQTSMYLCASRPGLAVTYNEQFFGPGTRLTVL.

The V and J genes are TRBV9 and TRBJ1-1; D unresolved. Germline CDR1 reads SGDLS; CDR2 reads YYNGEE. This CDR3 spans 14 amino acids. V lost 4 bases, J lost 4 bases, and 14 bases lay in between. The CDR3 DNA sequence: TGTGCCAGCAGCTCTCTGACTATGGGCACTGAAGCTTTCTTT. Translated, it gives CASSSLTMGTEAFF.

The CDR3 loop reads CSVGGAGDALAKNIQYF. DNA of the CDR3: TGCAGCGTGGGAGGCGCGGGGGACGCCCTAGCCAAAAACATTCAGTACTTC. This chain uses TRBV29-1 with TRBJ2-4, with 7 bases lining up with TRBD2. V dropped 6 bases and J dropped 0; count of bases not matched to a gene: 14. The germline CDR1 and CDR2 sequences are SQVTM and ANQGSEA. This CDR3 is 17 amino acids long.

V usage is TRBV5-6 and J usage is TRBJ1-5; no definite D call. The CDR3 length is 15 residues. V was cut by 1 base and J by 6 bases, with 14 bases left in between. The germline CDR1 and CDR2 sequences are SGHDT and YYEEEE. The CDR3 DNA sequence: TGTGCCAGCAGCTTGCGGAGTGCCTCGCCTCAGCCCCAGCATTTT. Translation gives CASSLRSASPQPQHF. Full variable domain (outside the CDR3, taken from reference TRBV5-6 and TRBJ1-5): DAGVTQSPTHLIKTRGQQVTLRCSPKSGHDTVSWYQQALGQGPQFIFQYYEEEERQRGNFPDRFSGHQFPNYSSELNVNALLLGDSALYLCASSLRSASPQPQHFGDGTRLSIL.

The rearrangement uses TRBV2 and TRBJ1-2; D is perhaps TRBD1 (6 bases). Germline V lookup: CDR1 SNHLY, CDR2 FYNNEI. This CDR3 region has 14 residues. Trimming removed 6 bases at V and 6 bases at J, with 17 bases between. DNA for the CDR3: TGTGCCAGCAGGGTCGGGACACCCAGGGATGGCTACACCTTC. It specifies CASRVGTPRDGYTF. The whole variable domain, remainder taken from reference TRBV2 and TRBJ1-2, is EPEVTQTPSHQVTQMGQEVILRCVPISNHLYFYWYRQILGQKVEFLVSFYNNEISEKSEIFDDQFSVERPDGSNFTLKIRSTKLEDSAMYFCASRVGTPRDGYTFGSGTRLTVV.

This clone was seen a handful of times. This chain connects TRBV5-1 to TRBJ2-1; D is uncertain. Trimming took off 0 bases at V and 4 bases at J, with 14 bases between the two ends. Germline V gene data show CDR1 as SGHRS and CDR2 as YFSETQ. The CDR3 loop spans 16 amino acids. The CDR3 loop is CASSLAAAMMYNEQFF. The CDR3 nucleotides read TGCGCCAGCAGCTTGGCCGCAGCAATGATGTACAATGAGCAGTTCTTC.

The rearrangement uses TRBV15 and TRBJ2-7, with unresolved D. CDR3 length equals 11 residues. Germline CDR1 reads LNHNV; CDR2 reads YYDKDF (reference sequence). Trimming left V 5 bases short and J 3 bases short, with 5 bases between. CDR3 amino acids: CATSRNYEQYF. CDR3 nucleotides: TGTGCCACCAGCCGGAACTACGAGCAGTACTTC.

The J gene is TRBJ2-2, the V gene TRBV4-3; D ambiguous. The germline gives CDR1 LGHNA, CDR2 YSLEER. The CDR3 contains 15 residues. Trimming cost V 4 bases and J 0 bases, with 9 bases left between them. The CDR3 DNA sequence: TGCGCCAGCAGCCTTCAAGCCGCGAACACCGGGGAGCTGTTTTTT. Its translation is CASSLQAANTGELFF.

This clone was seen a few times. The rearrangement joins TRBV30 to TRBJ2-3; 10 nucleotides match TRBD2. Trimming at V came to 0 bases and at J to 4 bases, leaving 16 bases not matched to a gene. The CDR3 runs 19 residues. Germline V gene sequence: CDR1 GTSNPN, CDR2 SVGIG (reference sequence). The CDR3 here is CAWSVHGSGGAVIPDTQYF. The CDR3 nucleotides read TGTGCCTGGAGTGTACACGGCAGCGGGGGGGCAGTTATCCCAGATACGCAGTATTTT.

The CDR3 nucleotides read TGTGCCAGCAGCCAGGGACAGGGGCCGATATTTGGGGATGAGCAGTTCTTC. This gives the protein CASSQGQGPIFGDEQFF. This sequence joins TRBV2 and TRBJ2-1, with TRBD1 matching 10 bases. CDR1 is SNHLY and CDR2 is FYNNEI in the germline V gene. The junction had 16 bases not matched to a gene; V was cut back by 6 bases and J by 8 bases. This CDR3 spans 17 amino acids.

This clone was observed a handful of times. V is TRBV28 and J is TRBJ1-3, with TRBD1 as a possible D gene (5 bases). CDR3 size: 15 residues. CDR1 is MDHEN, CDR2 SYDVKM, per germline. V was shortened by 7 bases and J by 0 bases, with 13 bases between the two germline ends. CDR3 amino acids: CASIDGGNSGNTIYF. For the CDR3, the DNA is TGTGCCAGCATCGACGGGGGGAACTCTGGAAACACCATATATTTT.

This clone was observed a handful of times. The chain couples TRBV7-9 to TRBJ2-3; no firm D call. CDR1 and CDR2 (germline): SEHNR, FQNEAQ (reference sequence). V was shortened by 3 bases and J by 5 bases, with 3 bases between the two germline ends. The CDR3 sequence is 11 residues long. In DNA, the CDR3 is TGTGCCAGCAGCTTGAGAGATACGCAGTATTTT. It encodes CASSLRDTQYF.

The V call is TRBV9, the J call TRBJ1-2; no reliable D call. Germline V gene data show CDR1 as SGDLS and CDR2 as YYNGEE. Trimming removed 0 bases at V and 6 bases at J, with 9 bases between. The CDR3 consists of 13 residues. CDR3 DNA sequence: TGTGCCAGCAGCGTAGCGGCAGCAGATGGCTACACCTTC. Amino acids: CASSVAAADGYTF.

This clone was found a few times. The genes are TRBV10-3 and TRBJ1-1; D is possibly TRBD1 (5 bases). V was clipped by 4 bases and J by 2 bases, with 8 bases between them. The CDR3 sequence is 13 residues long. CDR1 ENHRY and CDR2 SYGVKD come from the germline V gene. CDR3 DNA sequence: TGTGCCATCAGTGTCGGACAAAACACTGAAGCTTTCTTT. It specifies CAISVGQNTEAFF.

This clone was detected a few times. The chain has TRBV5-4 and TRBJ2-1, with 7 bases matching TRBD1. J gave up 4 bases and V 0 bases, and 13 bases lay outside the gene matches. The germline gives CDR1 SGHNT, CDR2 YYREEE (reference sequence). The CDR3 loop spans 18 amino acids. CDR3 in DNA: TGTGCCAGCAGCTTGGGTGGCGGCAGGGGGATCCTATACAATGAGCAGTTCTTC. Its translation: CASSLGGGRGILYNEQFF.

This clone has only a few counts. The chain employs TRBV7-2 and TRBJ2-7, with 9 bases identical to TRBD2. In germline, CDR1 is SGHTA, CDR2 FQGNSA. V gave up 6 bases and J gave up 3 bases; unmatched junction bases: 3. CDR3 length: 13 amino acids. CDR3 DNA sequence: TGTGCCAGCAGGGTAGCGGGAGTCTACGAGCAGTACTTC. Translating gives CASRVAGVYEQYF.

This clone was picked up a small number of times. This chain links TRBV5-4 with TRBJ1-2, with a possible D match to TRBD1 (6 bases). The CDR3 is 13 amino acids. The V gene lost 1 base and the J gene lost 5 bases, with 9 bases spanning the gap. Per germline, CDR1 SGHNT and CDR2 YYREEE (reference sequence). The CDR3 region is CASSLRGEYGYTF. The CDR3 DNA reads TGTGCCAGCAGCTTGAGGGGGGAGTATGGCTACACCTTC.

Turning to this clone: Within the sample, other DNA sequences also encode this same CDR3. This chain uses TRBV9 with TRBJ2-5; D gene ambiguous. The germline V gene encodes CDR1 SGDLS and CDR2 YYNGEE. The CDR3 length is 12 residues. V dropped 0 bases and J dropped 3 bases, with 3 bases sitting between them. CDR3 sequence (DNA): TGTGCCAGCAGCGTAGGTGAAGAGACCCAGTACTTC. Amino acids: CASSVGEETQYF.

This clone was counted between two and nine times. The gene calls are TRBV30 and TRBJ1-3; D may be TRBD1 (5 bases). The CDR3 is 15 residues long. Per the germline V gene, CDR1 is GTSNPN and CDR2 is SVGIG (reference sequence). Trimming pared 5 bases from V and 2 bases from J, leaving 16 bases between. The CDR3 DNA reads as TGTGCCTGGGCGGACAAATCGTTAACTGGAAACACCATATATTTT. It translates to CAWADKSLTGNTIYF.